Sequencing of this TCR beta chain was carried out in a study of blood T cell repertoires in COVID-19 (dated by TCRdb to the early 2020s). General notes on the study: Samples covering the acute and convalescent phases of COVID-19 were provided by collaborators in the United States, Italy and Spain. Nearly every sample came with metadata listing a de-identified subject ID, COVID-19 status, age in years and sex. A freely available public database, intended as a resource for researchers studying the immune response to SARS-CoV-2, is where the repertoires were released. Deeply sampled blood TCRbeta repertoires from subjects exposed to, actively infected with, or recovered from COVID-19 were included in the dataset. The samples were drawn from the first 160 participants of the ongoing ImmuneRACE study and from roughly 1,300 subjects provided by 6 global collaborators. The prospective study material was composed of cDNA or gDNA derived from T cells, B-cell-depleted T cells, or PBMCs. HLA class I and class II types, where available, came from metadata supplied by the sample provider rather than from assay-based typing. Results the study describes overall, beyond this receptor: How much clinical and demographic metadata was included differed by source and by participant, and the metadata was provided uncurated.

Regarding this clone: Its antigen is currently not known. No per-base quality is available; no much larger clone lies one base away.

Each collaborating institution followed its own protocols to collect whole blood in K2EDTA tubes. For TCRbeta analysis, collaborator samples were shipped as frozen whole blood, as isolated PBMCs, or as DNA extracted from either sample type. The CDR3, from cysteine to phenylalanine, totals 14 residues. Left in the record is the CDR3 DNA by itself, 42 bases read in frame from the first base. V is cut back by 4 bases and J by 7 bases, with 6 bases in the junction unmatched. CDR1 SGHRS and CDR2 YFSETQ were looked up in the germline V gene. The immunoSEQ Assay, a bias-controlled multiplex PCR, was used to amplify TCRbeta CDR3 regions from genomic DNA. Per the source publication's procedure: Within the assay, amplification of reference gene primers was used to estimate how many nucleated cells each sample contained. To quantify the absolute abundance of each unique TCRbeta CDR3 rearrangement, sequence reads were collapsed and filtered. For each sample, productive Simpson clonality was calculated as the square root of Simpson's diversity index over productive rearrangements. TCRdb provides this immuneACCESS table in a form limited to in-frame rearrangements. Some clones are lacking; in checked studies, under half of them reflect an unresolved V gene, and why the rest are absent is not known. The V and J calls and clone size come from that table; D and trimming were worked out from the DNA. The sample has around 200,000 clones on record, about 80% of them singletons. About 6.4% of the sample belongs to the ten largest clones.

The rearrangement combines TRBV5-1 with TRBJ2-1, and 9 bases in between align with TRBD2. Sequences were obtained from peripheral blood. The receptor was isolated from a human donor in a cohort sampled during active COVID-19. In nucleotide form, the sequence is TGCGCCAGCAGCAGAAGCGGGGGGTGGAATGAGCAGTTCTTC. This encodes CASSRSGGWNEQFF.